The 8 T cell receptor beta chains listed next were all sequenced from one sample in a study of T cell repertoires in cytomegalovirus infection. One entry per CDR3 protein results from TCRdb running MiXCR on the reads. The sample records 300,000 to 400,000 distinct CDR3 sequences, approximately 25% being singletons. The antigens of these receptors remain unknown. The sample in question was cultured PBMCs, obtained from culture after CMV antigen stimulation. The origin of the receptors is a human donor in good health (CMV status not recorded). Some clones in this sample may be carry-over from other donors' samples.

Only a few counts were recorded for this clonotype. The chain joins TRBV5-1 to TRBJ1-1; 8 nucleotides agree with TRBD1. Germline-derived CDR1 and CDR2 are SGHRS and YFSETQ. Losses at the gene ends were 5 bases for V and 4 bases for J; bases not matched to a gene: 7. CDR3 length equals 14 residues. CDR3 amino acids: CASRVITGGTEAFF. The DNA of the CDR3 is TGCGCCAGCAGGGTTATTACAGGGGGCACTGAAGCTTTCTTT.

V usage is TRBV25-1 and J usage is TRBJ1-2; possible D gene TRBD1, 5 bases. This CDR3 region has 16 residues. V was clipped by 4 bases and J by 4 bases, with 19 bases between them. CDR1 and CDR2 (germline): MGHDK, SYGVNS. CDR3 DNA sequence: TGTGCCAGCAGTGCCCCTGGAGGGGCGATGATCTATGGCTACACCTTC. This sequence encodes CASSAPGGAMIYGYTF.

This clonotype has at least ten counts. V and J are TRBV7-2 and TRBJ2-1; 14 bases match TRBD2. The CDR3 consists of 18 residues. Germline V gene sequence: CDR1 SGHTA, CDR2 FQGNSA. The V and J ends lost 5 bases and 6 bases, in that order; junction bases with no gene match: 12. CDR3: CASSLHSAGTSGGNEQFF. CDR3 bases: TGTGCCAGCAGCCTCCATTCGGCCGGGACTAGCGGGGGCAATGAGCAGTTCTTC. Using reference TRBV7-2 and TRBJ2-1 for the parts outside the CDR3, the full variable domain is GAGVSQSPSNKVTEKGKDVELRCDPISGHTALYWYRQSLGQGLEFLIYFQGNSAPDKSGLPSDRFSAERTGGSVSTLTIQRTQQEDSAVYLCASSLHSAGTSGGNEQFFGPGTRLTVL.

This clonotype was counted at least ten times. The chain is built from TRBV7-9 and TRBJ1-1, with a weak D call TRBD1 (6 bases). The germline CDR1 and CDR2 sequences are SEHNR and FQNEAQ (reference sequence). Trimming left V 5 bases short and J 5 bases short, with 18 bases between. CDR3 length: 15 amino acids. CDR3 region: CASSPRQTGHTEAFF. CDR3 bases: TGTGCCAGCAGCCCTCGACAAACAGGGCATACTGAAGCTTTCTTT. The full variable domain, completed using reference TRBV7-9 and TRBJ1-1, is DTGVSQNPRHKITKRGQNVTFRCDPISEHNRLYWYRQTLGQGPEFLTYFQNEAQLEKSRLLSDRFSAERPKGSFSTLEIQRTEQGDSAMYLCASSPRQTGHTEAFFGQGTRLTVV.

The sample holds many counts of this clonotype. This CDR3 is CASSYPAYNEQFF. CDR3 DNA: TGTGCCAGCAGCTACCCAGCCTACAATGAGCAGTTCTTC. The rearrangement uses TRBV6-2 or TRBV6-3 and TRBJ2-1; D unclear. The germline gives CDR1 MNHEY, CDR2 SVGEGT. The CDR3 runs 13 residues. Trimming shortened V by 6 bases and J by 2 bases, and 8 bases separated the two germline ends.

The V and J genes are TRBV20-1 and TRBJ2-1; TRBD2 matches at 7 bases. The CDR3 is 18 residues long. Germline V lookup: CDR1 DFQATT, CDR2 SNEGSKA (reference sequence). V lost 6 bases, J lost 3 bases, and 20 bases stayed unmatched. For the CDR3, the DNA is TGCAGTGCCCCCTGGGGGGGAGGGCCGGAATTTTTCTACAATGAGCAGTTCTTC. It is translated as CSAPWGGGPEFFYNEQFF.

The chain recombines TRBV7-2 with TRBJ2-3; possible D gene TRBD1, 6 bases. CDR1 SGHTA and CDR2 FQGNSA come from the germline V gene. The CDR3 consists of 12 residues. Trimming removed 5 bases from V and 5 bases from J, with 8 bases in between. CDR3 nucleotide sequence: TGTGCCAGCAGCATACAGGGAGATACGCAGTATTTT. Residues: CASSIQGDTQYF.

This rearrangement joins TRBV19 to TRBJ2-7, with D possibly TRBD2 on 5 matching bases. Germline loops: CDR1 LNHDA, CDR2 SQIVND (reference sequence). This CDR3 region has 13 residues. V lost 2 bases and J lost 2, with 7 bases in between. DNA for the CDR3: TGTGCCAGTAGTATACCCGGGGCCTACGAGCAGTACTTC. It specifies CASSIPGAYEQYF.